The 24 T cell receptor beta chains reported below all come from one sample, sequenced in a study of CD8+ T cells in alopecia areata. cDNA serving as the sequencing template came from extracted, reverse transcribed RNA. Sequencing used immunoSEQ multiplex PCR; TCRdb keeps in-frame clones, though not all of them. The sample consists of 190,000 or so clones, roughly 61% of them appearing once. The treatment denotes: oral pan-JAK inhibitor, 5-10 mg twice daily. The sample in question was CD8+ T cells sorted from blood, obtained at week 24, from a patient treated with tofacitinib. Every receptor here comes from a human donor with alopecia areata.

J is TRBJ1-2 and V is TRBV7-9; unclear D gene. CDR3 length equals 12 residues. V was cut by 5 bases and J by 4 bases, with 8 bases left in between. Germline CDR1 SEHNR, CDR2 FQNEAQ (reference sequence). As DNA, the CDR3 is TGTGCCAGCAGCCCAGGAAGCTATGGCTACACCTTC. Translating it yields CASSPGSYGYTF.

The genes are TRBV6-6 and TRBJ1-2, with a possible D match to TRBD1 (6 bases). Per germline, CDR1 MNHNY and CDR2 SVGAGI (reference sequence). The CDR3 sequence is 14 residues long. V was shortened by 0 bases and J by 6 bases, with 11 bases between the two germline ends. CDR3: CASSYSAGGDGYTF. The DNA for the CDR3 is TGTGCCAGCAGTTACTCGGCCGGGGGCGATGGCTACACCTTC.

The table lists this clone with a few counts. The CDR3 loop is CASSFGGTNYGYTF. CDR3 in DNA: TGTGCCAGCAGCTTCGGGGGCACTAACTATGGCTACACCTTC. The genes are TRBV11-2 and TRBJ1-2; TRBD1 is a possible D gene (6 bases). Germline V CDR1 and CDR2: SGHAT, FQNNGV. The V gene lost 3 bases and the J gene lost 0 bases, with 8 bases spanning the gap. This CDR3 region has 14 residues.

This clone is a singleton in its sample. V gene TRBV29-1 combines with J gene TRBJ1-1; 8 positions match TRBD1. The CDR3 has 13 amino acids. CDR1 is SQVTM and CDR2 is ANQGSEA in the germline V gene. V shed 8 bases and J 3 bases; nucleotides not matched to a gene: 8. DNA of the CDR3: TGCAGCATCGCCGGGACAGGCGACACTGAAGCTTTCTTT. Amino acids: CSIAGTGDTEAFF. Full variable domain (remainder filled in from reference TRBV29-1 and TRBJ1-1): SAVISQKPSRDICQRGTSLTIQCQVDSQVTMMFWYRQQPGQSLTLIATANQGSEATYESGFVIDKFPISRPNLTFSTLTVSNMSPEDSSIYLCSIAGTGDTEAFFGQGTRLTVV.

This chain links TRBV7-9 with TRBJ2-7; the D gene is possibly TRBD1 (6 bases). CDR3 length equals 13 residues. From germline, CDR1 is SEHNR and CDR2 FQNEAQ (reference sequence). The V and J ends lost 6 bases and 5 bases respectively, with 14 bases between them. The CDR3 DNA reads TGTGCCAGCAGGGGGGCAGGAAAAGACGAGCAGTACTTC. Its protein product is CASRGAGKDEQYF.

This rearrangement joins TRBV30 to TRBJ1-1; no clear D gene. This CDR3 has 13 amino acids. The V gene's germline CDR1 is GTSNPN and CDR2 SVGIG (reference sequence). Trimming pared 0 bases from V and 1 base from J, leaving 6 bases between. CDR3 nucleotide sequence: TGTGCCTGGAGTGTATTGACGAACACTGAAGCTTTCTTT. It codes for CAWSVLTNTEAFF.

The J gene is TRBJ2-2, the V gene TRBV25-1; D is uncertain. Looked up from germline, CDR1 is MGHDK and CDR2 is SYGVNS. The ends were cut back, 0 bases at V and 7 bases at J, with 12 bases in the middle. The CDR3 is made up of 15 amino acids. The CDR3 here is CASSEYETFDGELFF. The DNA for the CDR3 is TGTGCCAGCAGTGAATACGAGACCTTTGACGGGGAGCTGTTTTTT.

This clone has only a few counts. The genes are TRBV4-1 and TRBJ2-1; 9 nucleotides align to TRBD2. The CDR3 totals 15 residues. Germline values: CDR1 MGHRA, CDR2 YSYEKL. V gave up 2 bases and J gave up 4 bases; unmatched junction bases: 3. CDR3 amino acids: CASSQSSGGYNEQFF. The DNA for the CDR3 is TGCGCCAGCAGCCAAAGTAGCGGGGGATACAATGAGCAGTTCTTC.

Here the CDR3 DNA reads TGTGCCAGTAGGATTAGAGGGGAAGGCTACACCTTC. It specifies CASRIRGEGYTF. The chain employs TRBV19 and TRBJ1-2; D possibly corresponds to TRBD1 (5 bases). The germline V gene has CDR1 LNHDA and CDR2 SQIVND (reference sequence). V lost 6 bases, J lost 8 bases, and 13 bases lay in between. CDR3 length: 12 residues.

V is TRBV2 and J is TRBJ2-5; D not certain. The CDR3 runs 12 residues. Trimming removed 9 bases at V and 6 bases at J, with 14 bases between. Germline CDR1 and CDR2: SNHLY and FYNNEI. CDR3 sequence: CASVLVRKTQYF. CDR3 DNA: TGTGCCAGTGTACTTGTTCGGAAGACCCAGTACTTC.

The CDR3 DNA reads TGTGCCAGCAGTGTTGAGTTCGGAGAATACATGAACACTGAAGCTTTCTTT. Protein: CASSVEFGEYMNTEAFF. The chain employs TRBV2 and TRBJ1-1; D is uncertain. The germline V and J ends were trimmed by 4 bases and 0 bases, with 18 bases remaining between them. Germline-derived CDR1 and CDR2 are SNHLY and FYNNEI. The CDR3 length is 17 residues.

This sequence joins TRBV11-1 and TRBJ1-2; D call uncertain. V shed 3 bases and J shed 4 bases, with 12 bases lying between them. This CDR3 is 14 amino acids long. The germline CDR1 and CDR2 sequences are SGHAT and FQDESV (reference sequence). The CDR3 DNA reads TGTGCCAGCAGCTTCACCGGGGAGGTCTATGGCTACACCTTC. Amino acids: CASSFTGEVYGYTF.

For the CDR3, the DNA is TGTGCCAGCAGGGGGACGGAGAACACTGAAGCTTTCTTT. Its protein is CASRGTENTEAFF. This rearrangement joins TRBV5-4 to TRBJ1-1, with D possibly TRBD1 on 5 matching bases. The CDR3 sequence is 13 residues long. Germline values: CDR1 SGHNT, CDR2 YYREEE (reference sequence). Trimming took off 5 bases at V and 1 base at J, with 9 bases between the two ends.

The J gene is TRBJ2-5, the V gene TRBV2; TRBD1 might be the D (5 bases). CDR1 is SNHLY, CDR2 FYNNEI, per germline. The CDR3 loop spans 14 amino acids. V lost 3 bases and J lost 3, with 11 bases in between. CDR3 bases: TGTGCCAGCAGTGAGGTGGCCAGGGAAGAGACCCAGTACTTC. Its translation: CASSEVAREETQYF.

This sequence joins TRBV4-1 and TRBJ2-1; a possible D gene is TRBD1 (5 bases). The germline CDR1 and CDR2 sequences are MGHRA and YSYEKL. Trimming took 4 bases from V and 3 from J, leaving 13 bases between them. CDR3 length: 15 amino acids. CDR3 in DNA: TGCGCCAGCAGCCCGACGAGGACAAGCTACAATGAGCAGTTCTTC. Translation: CASSPTRTSYNEQFF.

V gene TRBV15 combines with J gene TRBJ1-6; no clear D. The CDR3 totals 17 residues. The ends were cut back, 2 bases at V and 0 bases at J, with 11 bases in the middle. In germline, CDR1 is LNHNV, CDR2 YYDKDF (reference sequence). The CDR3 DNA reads TGTGCCACCAGCAGATTCCAACCCAGCTCCTATAATTCACCCCTCCACTTT. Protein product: CATSRFQPSSYNSPLHF.

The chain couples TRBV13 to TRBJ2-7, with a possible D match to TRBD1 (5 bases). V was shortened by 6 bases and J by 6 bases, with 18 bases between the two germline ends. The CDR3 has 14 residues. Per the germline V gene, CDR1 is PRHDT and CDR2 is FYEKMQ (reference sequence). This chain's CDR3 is CASRQGRSPLEQYF. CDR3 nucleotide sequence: TGTGCCAGCAGGCAGGGCCGTAGTCCCCTCGAGCAGTACTTC.

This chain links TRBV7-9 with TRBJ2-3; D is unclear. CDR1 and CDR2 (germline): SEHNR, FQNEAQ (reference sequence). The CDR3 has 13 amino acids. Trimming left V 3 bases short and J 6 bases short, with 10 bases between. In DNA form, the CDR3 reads TGTGCCAGCAGCTTTGGGGTTGGCGATACGCAGTATTTT. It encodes CASSFGVGDTQYF.

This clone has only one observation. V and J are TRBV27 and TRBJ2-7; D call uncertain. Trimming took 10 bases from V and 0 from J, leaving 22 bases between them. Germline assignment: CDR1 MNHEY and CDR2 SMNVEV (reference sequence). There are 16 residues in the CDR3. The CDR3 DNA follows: TGTGCCACCTCAAGTCCAATTGGGCCCAGCTCCTACGAGCAGTACTTC. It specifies CATSSPIGPSSYEQYF.

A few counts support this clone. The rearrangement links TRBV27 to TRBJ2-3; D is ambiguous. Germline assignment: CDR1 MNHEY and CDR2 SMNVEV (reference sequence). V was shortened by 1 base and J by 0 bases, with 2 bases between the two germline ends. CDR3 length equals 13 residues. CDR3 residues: CASSLWSTDTQYF. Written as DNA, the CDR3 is TGTGCCAGCAGTTTATGGAGCACAGATACGCAGTATTTT.

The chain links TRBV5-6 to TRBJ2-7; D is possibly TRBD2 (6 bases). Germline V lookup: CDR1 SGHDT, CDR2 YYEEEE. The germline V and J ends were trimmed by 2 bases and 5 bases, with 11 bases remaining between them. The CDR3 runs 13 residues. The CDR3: CASSLEVADEQYF. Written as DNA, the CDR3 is TGTGCCAGCAGCTTAGAGGTAGCGGACGAGCAGTACTTC. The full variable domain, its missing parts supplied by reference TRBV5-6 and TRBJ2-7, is DAGVTQSPTHLIKTRGQQVTLRCSPKSGHDTVSWYQQALGQGPQFIFQYYEEEERQRGNFPDRFSGHQFPNYSSELNVNALLLGDSALYLCASSLEVADEQYFGPGTRLTVT.

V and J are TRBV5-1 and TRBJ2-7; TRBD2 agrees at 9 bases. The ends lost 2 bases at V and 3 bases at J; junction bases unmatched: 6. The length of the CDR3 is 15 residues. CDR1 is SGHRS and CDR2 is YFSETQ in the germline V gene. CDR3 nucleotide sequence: TGCGCCAGCAGCTTCCCTAGCGGGGAACGCTACGAGCAGTACTTC. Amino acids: CASSFPSGERYEQYF.

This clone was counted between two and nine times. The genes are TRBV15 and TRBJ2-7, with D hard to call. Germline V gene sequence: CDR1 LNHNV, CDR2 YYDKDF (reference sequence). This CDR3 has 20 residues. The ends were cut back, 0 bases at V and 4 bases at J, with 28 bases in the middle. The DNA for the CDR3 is TGTGCCACCAGCAGAGACAACCACCGGAGTCGTTTTCCTCGAACATACGAGCAGTACTTC. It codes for CATSRDNHRSRFPRTYEQYF.

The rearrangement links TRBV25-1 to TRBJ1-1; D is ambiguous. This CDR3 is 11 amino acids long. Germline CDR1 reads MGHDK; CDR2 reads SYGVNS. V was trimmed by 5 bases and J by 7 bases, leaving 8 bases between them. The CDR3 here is CASSRGIEAFF. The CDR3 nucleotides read TGTGCCAGCAGTCGAGGGATTGAAGCTTTCTTT.